The text below deals with one T cell receptor (beta chain). No cognate antigen has been identified for it. The input lacks base qualities; no much larger clone sits a single base away. For CDR1 and CDR2, the germline V gene (reference sequence) lists MNHEY and SMNVEV. The CDR3 runs 15 amino acids, cysteine and phenylalanine included. The only DNA kept is the CDR3, 45 bases in frame from the first base. The trim is 6 bases for V and 2 bases for J, with a gap of 14 bases between the germline ends. This sample was included in a study of shared clonotypes between healthy human individuals (dated by TCRdb to 2020 to 2022). Regarding the research as a whole: The cohort included three men and two women between 18 and 49 years of age. Each donor's leukapheresis produced roughly between roughly 0.85 and 10 billion PBMCs. To estimate repertoire size and how much clonotype sharing occurs between individuals, the study deeply sequenced the blood TCR repertoires of 4 to 6 healthy adults. Per donor, three plates each were used for CD4 naive and CD4 memory, two for CD8 naive, and one for CD8 memory. To increase sequencing depth and limit assay-specific biases, different laboratories used diverse techniques to prepare libraries and sequence TCR repertoires.

Donors were healthy HIV-negative adults with no recently reported acute infections or vaccinations. All donors were Caucasian adults living in Nashville, Tennessee, USA. CD4+ T cells were enriched through magnetic negative selection, after which naive cells were positively selected on CD45RA and the remaining negative fraction served as the memory subset. Blood was obtained by leukapheresis, after which PBMCs were separated by Ficoll-Histopaque density gradient centrifugation and cryopreserved in liquid nitrogen vapor phase. Purity and quantity of every magnetically sorted T cell population were checked by analytical flow cytometry. Genomic DNA was isolated from each sorted fraction and quantified by UV absorbance on a Nanodrop 2000c. The study at large found these results: Based on pairwise subsampling, the degree of clonotype sharing among donors was expected to be affected by sequencing depth. Clonotypes shared by all four sorted-subset donors showed higher generation probabilities than non-shared clonotypes. Across several donors, roughly 5.4% of naive CD4, roughly 3.5% of naive CD8, 2% to 2.5% of memory CD4, and approximately 0.4% of memory CD8 clonotypes were shared. Because the study included a small number of donors, the genetic and exposure-history diversity represented was limited. Sampling was restricted to blood, and TCR repertoires in tissues likely differ from the TCR repertoires found in blood. Naive subsets generally had larger estimated clonotype richness than memory subsets. Even with the large sequencing depth, rarefaction of the sorted-subset datasets indicated that sequencing was incomplete.

Using the deep immunoSEQ assay, TCR CDR3 regions were amplified from genomic DNA by multiplex PCR. Genomic DNA extracted from each cell subset was distributed evenly over all wells of several immunoSEQ 96-well plates, and each plate served as one replicate. For sorted subsets, about 200 ng genomic DNA, equal to 30,000 or so T cell genomes, was loaded into each replicate PCR. The purified libraries were quantified using a Qubit 3.0 fluorometer, sized with a Bioanalyzer 2100, and then quantified again using the KAPA Library Quantification kit. A separate single-read 150-cycle Illumina NextSeq 550 flow cell was used to sequence each immunoSEQ 96-well plate. In the authors' own workflow: Because the immunoSEQ output held only junctional sequences and lacked quality scores, the filtering could not match the filtering applied to full-length reads. To assign V/J genes and CDR3, sequences were annotated using PyIR, a Python wrapper for IgBLAST v1.9, with IMGT germline references. Reads with weak V/J assignments (E-value above 1e-6), missing CDR3, stop codons, out-of-frame junctions, or ambiguous translated residues were removed. A V3J clonotype was defined by an identical inferred V gene, J gene, and CDR3 amino acid sequence. Percentage overlap between repertoires was computed as shared unique clonotypes divided by the size of the smaller repertoire. Richness of each repertoire was evaluated using RTK rarefaction, the Chao1 estimator, and Recon v2.1 estimates of unobserved clonotypes. Generation probabilities were computed with OLGA for all TCRbeta clonotypes obtained by the gDNA method from a few donors. The source is immuneACCESS, and TCRdb retained only in-frame sequences with V and J called. Part of the clones is not carried over; for the studies checked, unresolved V genes explain less than half of this, and the remainder is unexplained. The V and J calls and the clone size are those of that table, but D and trimming were determined from the DNA. Across this sample there are approximately 620,000 clones, with around 97% seen only once. The biggest ten clones account for roughly 0.05% of the sample.

This chain is built from TRBV27 and TRBJ2-1, and TRBD2 may be the D gene, going by 6 matching bases. The specimen was naive CD4+ T cells sorted from blood. The sample's cell subset or site, from its label and the paper: CD45RA+ positively selected. The sequence derives from a woman aged 30 to 39 in good health. The nucleotide sequence reads as follows: TGTGCCAGCAGCCCAAGAGGAGGGGCCTACAATGAGCAGTTCTTC. Translated, it gives CASSPRGGAYNEQFF.